These T cell receptor beta chains were read from a single sample in a study of T cell responses to AZD1222 COVID-19 vaccine. Clones were sequenced by immunoSEQ multiplex PCR, and TCRdb holds only the in-frame ones, with some missing. Of roughly 180,000 clones listed, almost 95% are singletons. Specimen: peripheral blood, collected on day 0 of AZD1222 vaccination. The receptors here all came from an adult in good health. The conserved cysteine and the conserved F or W are not part of the CDR3 here. The order of the fields is V gene, CDR3 protein.

V gene: TRBV27
CDR3 protein: ASSFQGNGQPQH

V gene: TRBV7-6
CDR3 protein: ASSLGDGGELF

V gene: TRBV30
CDR3 protein: AWNGRDTGELF

V gene: TRBV19
CDR3 protein: ASSLSPGTGNYEQY

V gene: TRBV4-2
CDR3 protein: ASSPDGQNKGPYGYT

V gene: TRBV7-3
CDR3 protein: ASSLTWDNQPQH

V gene: TRBV7-6
CDR3 protein: ASSLGAGSNYEQY

V gene: TRBV28
CDR3 protein: ASSQPGGRALNEQF

V gene: TRBV28
CDR3 protein: ASRSLRGTRGSPLH

V gene: TRBV7-8
CDR3 protein: ATSRNSGRMSYEQY

V gene: TRBV7-3
CDR3 protein: ASSTSGANYGYT

V gene: TRBV10-2
CDR3 protein: ASRIQAGFEQY

V gene: TRBV19
CDR3 protein: ASSIRGTGELF

V gene: TRBV4-3
CDR3 protein: ASSQGGTGTNEQF

V gene: TRBV2
CDR3 protein: ASRVTPELRHNNEQF